This passage covers 17 T cell receptor beta chains from one sample sequenced in a study of shared clonotypes between healthy human individuals. Profiled with immunoSEQ multiplex PCR; TCRdb holds only in-frame clones, not every one. The sample lists roughly 760,000 clones; less than 85% were seen once. Sequencing was carried out using memory CD4+ T cells sorted from blood. The subset denotes: CD45RA-negative fraction. Receptor source: a young woman in good health.

The V and J genes are TRBV5-1 and TRBJ2-1; TRBD1 agrees at 8 bases. The CDR3 runs 13 residues. With V trimmed by 4 bases and J by 6 bases, 3 bases remained unmatched. Germline-derived CDR1 and CDR2 are SGHRS and YFSETQ. CDR3 bases: TGCGCCAGCAGCCGAGACAGGGGCAATGAGCAGTTCTTC. Its protein is CASSRDRGNEQFF.

The chain recombines TRBV7-2 with TRBJ1-2; TRBD1 matches 7 bases. With 1 base clipped from V and 2 bases from J, the junction kept 4 bases outside the gene matches. The CDR3 has 15 residues. Per the germline V gene, CDR1 is SGHTA and CDR2 is FQGNSA. The CDR3, as DNA: TGTGCCAGCAGCTTAGGAGGGGGCTTAAACTATGGCTACACCTTC. Residues: CASSLGGGLNYGYTF.

This chain joins TRBV27 and TRBJ2-7, with D hard to call. Trimming shortened V by 6 bases and J by 7 bases, and 22 bases separated the two germline ends. Germline V CDR1 and CDR2: MNHEY, SMNVEV (reference sequence). The CDR3 runs 15 residues. CDR3 residues: CASSYTNSGLREQYF. The CDR3 DNA is TGTGCCAGCAGCTACACCAACTCAGGCCTGCGAGAGCAGTACTTC.

V gene TRBV28 combines with J gene TRBJ1-1; D might be TRBD1 (5 bases). Between the trimmed V and J ends, which lost 6 bases and 5 bases, there was a span of 19 bases. Per the germline V gene, CDR1 is MDHEN and CDR2 is SYDVKM. The CDR3 spans 15 residues. This chain's CDR3 is CASRRAPTGWTEAFF. CDR3 DNA sequence: TGTGCCAGCAGACGAGCCCCTACAGGATGGACTGAAGCTTTCTTT. The full variable domain, its missing parts supplied by reference TRBV28 and TRBJ1-1, is DVKVTQSSRYLVKRTGEKVFLECVQDMDHENMFWYRQDPGLGLRLIYFSYDVKMKEKGDIPEGYSVSREKKERFSLILESASTNQTSMYLCASRRAPTGWTEAFFGQGTRLTVV.

About this clone: Within the sample, other DNA sequences also encode this same CDR3. The CDR3 DNA is TGTGCCAGCAGTTCCGGGGACAACTATGGCTACACCTTC. Residues: CASSSGDNYGYTF. This chain joins TRBV28 and TRBJ1-2, with a possible D match to TRBD1 (5 bases). The CDR3 is 13 amino acids. CDR1 and CDR2 (germline): MDHEN, SYDVKM. The V and J ends lost 4 bases and 2 bases respectively, with 8 bases between them.

The rearrangement joins TRBV28 to TRBJ2-3, with D uncertain. Between the trimmed V and J ends, which lost 5 bases and 7 bases, there was a span of 10 bases. The CDR3 consists of 12 residues. Germline CDR1 is MDHEN and CDR2 is SYDVKM. The CDR3 spells CASSPPSNTQYF. In DNA, the CDR3 is TGTGCCAGCAGTCCCCCCAGCAATACGCAGTATTTT.

This clone appeared a few times. This chain uses TRBV28 with TRBJ2-1, with TRBD2 matching 7 bases. CDR3 length: 15 amino acids. The V gene's germline CDR1 is MDHEN and CDR2 SYDVKM. J was trimmed by 6 bases and V by 5 bases; bases with no gene match: 10. For the CDR3, the DNA is TGTGCCAGCAGTGGAAGACTAGCACCGTCCAATGAGCAGTTCTTC. Its translation: CASSGRLAPSNEQFF.

This clone was observed a single time. The chain joins TRBV9 to TRBJ2-5; D could derive from TRBD1 or TRBD2 (5 bases each). The germline gives CDR1 SGDLS, CDR2 YYNGEE. The CDR3 contains 15 residues. Trimming pared 2 bases from V and 3 bases from J, leaving 14 bases between. CDR3 in amino acids: CASSVTGTQKETQYF. In DNA, the CDR3 is TGTGCCAGCAGCGTCACCGGGACGCAGAAAGAGACCCAGTACTTC.

Only a few counts were recorded for this clone. The chain carries TRBV11-3 and TRBJ2-1; the match to TRBD2 covers 10 bases. The CDR3 runs 16 residues. V trimming: 1 base; J trimming: 7 bases; junction bases outside the gene matches: 7. CDR1 and CDR2 from the germline V gene are SGHNT and YENEEA. CDR3 loop: CASSLGLGAGGNEQFF. Here the CDR3 DNA reads TGTGCCAGCAGCTTAGGGTTGGGAGCGGGAGGGAATGAGCAGTTCTTC. The variable domain in full, with the rest retrieved from reference TRBV11-3 and TRBJ2-1, is EAGVVQSPRYKIIEKKQPVAFWCNPISGHNTLYWYLQNLGQGPELLIRYENEEAVDDSQLPKDRFSAERLKGVDSTLKIQPAELGDSAVYLCASSLGLGAGGNEQFFGPGTRLTVL.

The chain links TRBV2 to TRBJ2-1; 10 bases line up with TRBD2. The CDR3 is 15 residues long. V lost 6 bases, J lost 4 bases, and 6 bases stayed unmatched. Germline CDR1 and CDR2: SNHLY and FYNNEI. The CDR3 nucleotides read TGTGCCAGCAGGACGAAACTAGCGGGATACAATGAGCAGTTCTTC. Translated: CASRTKLAGYNEQFF.

This clone turned up a few times. The V call is TRBV21-1, the J call TRBJ1-5; the listed D gene, TRBD1, was not tested against the DNA. TRBV21-1 is marked as a pseudogene. The length of the CDR3 is 18 residues. CDR3 DNA sequence: TGTGCCAGCAGCAAAACATGGGACAGGGGAGCGGGCAATCAGCCCCAGCATTTT. This encodes CASSKTWDRGAGNQPQHF.

Regarding this clone: This probably arose from a read error, given a far larger clone one base away. V is TRBV7-2 and J is TRBJ2-1; no reliable D call. V gave up 0 bases and J gave up 4 bases, with 4 bases separating them. Germline lookup yields CDR1 SGHTA and CDR2 FQGNSA. CDR3 size: 13 residues. The CDR3 nucleotides are TGTGCCAGCAGCTTAGCGGAGTACAATGAGCAGTTCTTC. As protein: CASSLAEYNEQFF.

In DNA form, the CDR3 reads TGTGCCTGGACCAGGACAGGGCTAACGGAAGCTTTCTTT. This gives the protein CAWTRTGLTEAFF. The chain has TRBV30 and TRBJ1-1; TRBD1 matches 8 bases. Germline V gene sequence: CDR1 GTSNPN, CDR2 SVGIG (reference sequence). V shed 4 bases, J shed 8 bases, and the junction held 9 bases outside the gene matches. The CDR3 contains 13 residues.

As concerns this clone: The sample holds other DNA sequences that translate to the same CDR3. V and J are TRBV7-2 and TRBJ2-2, with D unclear. V gave up 5 bases and J gave up 3 bases, with 13 bases separating them. From germline, CDR1 is SGHTA and CDR2 FQGNSA. The CDR3 is made up of 15 amino acids. The CDR3 DNA reads as TGTGCCAGCAGCCCACGATTGGGTGACACCGGGGAGCTGTTTTTT. Translating gives CASSPRLGDTGELFF.

The chain joins TRBV5-1 to TRBJ2-3; TRBD1 aligns across 10 bases. The germline V gene has CDR1 SGHRS and CDR2 YFSETQ. V was clipped by 4 bases and J by 2 bases; unmatched bases: 7. This CDR3 contains 16 residues. The DNA for the CDR3 is TGCGCCAGCAGCCCTCCGGGACAGGGGATCACAGATACGCAGTATTTT. It specifies CASSPPGQGITDTQYF.

J is TRBJ2-7 and V is TRBV28; TRBD1 matches at 9 bases. The germline V gene encodes CDR1 MDHEN and CDR2 SYDVKM. V gave up 5 bases and J gave up 5 bases; unmatched junction bases: 7. The CDR3 has 14 residues. In nucleotides, the CDR3 is TGTGCCAGCAGTGCATGGGACAGGGTAGACGAGCAGTACTTC. It specifies CASSAWDRVDEQYF.

The J gene is TRBJ2-7, the V gene TRBV21-1. TRBV21-1 counts as a pseudogene. The CDR3 is made up of 13 amino acids. The CDR3 DNA sequence: TGTGCCAGCAGCAAAGTTGACCCGTACGAGCAGTACTTC. It codes for CASSKVDPYEQYF.